This T cell receptor beta chain emerged from a study of CD8 T cells in Susac syndrome. This CDR3 contains 12 residues. Between the trimmed V and J ends, which lost 0 bases and 4 bases, there was a span of 3 bases. Per the germline V gene, CDR1 is MNHEY and CDR2 is SVGAGI. The TEMRA cells underwent FACS enrichment, while the CD8+ and CD4+ T cells underwent negative isolation. After extraction with the RNeasy kit, about 0.5 to 1 ug of the RNA was reverse transcribed using random hexamers. Each CDR3 protein is one row after TCRdb ran MiXCR on the immunoSEQ multiplex PCR reads. This sample carries roughly 200,000 distinct CDR3 sequences, 95% of them seen once, and the ten largest clones take 0.082%.

This TCR was recovered from a human donor with multiple sclerosis. J is TRBJ1-2 and V is TRBV6-5; D unclear. Sequencing was done on a sample of CD4+ T cells from PBMCs. CDR3 DNA: TGTGCCAGCAGTTACTCTGGCTATGGCTACACCTTC. Translated, it gives CASSYSGYGYTF.